These 16 T cell receptor beta chains share one sample of origin, sequenced in a study of shared clonotypes between healthy human individuals. Profiling relied on immunoSEQ multiplex PCR, and the TCRdb table lists in-frame clones only, not all of them. The sample lists 2 million to 2.5 million clones, 80% to 95% occurring once. Sequencing was done on a sample of naive CD4+ T cells from PBMCs. Subset: CD45RA+ positively selected. Source of these receptors: a man aged 18 to 30 in good health. Some clones in this sample may be carry-over from other donors' samples.

Details on this clone: In the same sample, other DNA sequences code for this CDR3. The chain recombines TRBV30 with TRBJ1-3; D gene ambiguous. The CDR3 extends over 12 amino acids. Trimming removed 0 bases from V and 4 bases from J, with 4 bases in between. CDR1 and CDR2 from the germline V gene are GTSNPN and SVGIG (reference sequence). This chain's CDR3 is CAWSVGGNTIYF. CDR3 coding DNA: TGTGCCTGGAGTGTGGGGGGAAACACCATATATTTT. Variable domain in full (rest from reference TRBV30 and TRBJ1-3): SQTIHQWPATLVQPVGSPLSLECTVEGTSNPNLYWYRQAAGRGLQLLFYSVGIGQISSEVPQNLSASRPQDRQFILSSKKLLLSDSGFYLCAWSVGGNTIYFGEGSWLTVV.

V and J are TRBV2 and TRBJ2-1; tentative D call: TRBD2 (5 bases). The length of the CDR3 is 20 residues. Germline V lookup: CDR1 SNHLY, CDR2 FYNNEI. V lost 6 bases to trimming and J lost 0 bases, with 27 bases between them. The CDR3 DNA sequence: TGTGCCAGCAGCCCCGTTGGCGCAGGTGGACTGACAAGCTCCTACAATGAGCAGTTCTTC. This translates into CASSPVGAGGLTSSYNEQFF.

V usage is TRBV4-1 and J usage is TRBJ2-1, with D possibly TRBD1 on 5 matching bases. This CDR3 comprises 12 residues. V lost 1 base, J lost 10 bases, and 8 bases lay in between. Germline CDR1 MGHRA, CDR2 YSYEKL. The CDR3: CASSQVQGEQFF. CDR3 sequence (DNA): TGCGCCAGCAGCCAAGTCCAGGGAGAGCAGTTCTTC.

About this clone: The identical CDR3 is also encoded by other nucleotide sequences in the sample. The V gene is TRBV15, the J gene TRBJ2-1, with 10 bases lining up with TRBD2. The CDR3 sequence is 17 residues long. Looked up from germline, CDR1 is LNHNV and CDR2 is YYDKDF (reference sequence). After removal of 1 base from V and 0 bases from J, the junction contained 3 bases not matched to a gene. The DNA of the CDR3 is TGTGCCACCAGCAGAGGTGCTAGCGGGAGCTCCTACAATGAGCAGTTCTTC. This codes for CATSRGASGSSYNEQFF.

This chain uses TRBV5-4 with TRBJ1-2; TRBD1 is a possible D gene (5 bases). This CDR3 is built from 16 residues. Germline CDR1 and CDR2: SGHNT and YYREEE (reference sequence). The V end lost 4 bases, the J end lost 3 bases, and 19 bases lay between the germline ends. The CDR3 bases are TGTGCCAGCAGCCAACAACCTACGCGGGGGGACTATGGCTACACCTTC. Its translation: CASSQQPTRGDYGYTF. The full variable domain, completed using reference TRBV5-4 and TRBJ1-2, is ETGVTQSPTHLIKTRGQQVTLRCSSQSGHNTVSWYQQALGQGPQFIFQYYREEENGRGNFPPRFSGLQFPNYSSELNVNALELDDSALYLCASSQQPTRGDYGYTFGSGTRLTVV.

The chain uses TRBV5-8 and TRBJ1-1; TRBD1 matches 9 bases. CDR3 length: 15 amino acids. Germline V gene lookup returns CDR1 SGHTS and CDR2 YDEGEE. V gave up 4 bases and J gave up 3 bases; unmatched junction bases: 7. CDR3 bases: TGTGCCAGCAGCCCACAGGGGGCCCTGGACACTGAAGCTTTCTTT. Encoded protein: CASSPQGALDTEAFF.

The chain couples TRBV6-1 to TRBJ2-7; 8 bases fit TRBD2. Germline V gene data show CDR1 as MNHNS and CDR2 as SASEGT. Unmatched junction bases numbered 3, after V lost 5 bases and J lost 3 bases. The CDR3 has 13 residues. CDR3 loop: CASSREGRYEQYF. Written as DNA, the CDR3 is TGTGCCAGCAGTCGGGAGGGCCGCTACGAGCAGTACTTC.

The chain couples TRBV5-1 to TRBJ2-3; TRBD2 is a possible D gene (6 bases). Germline-derived CDR1 and CDR2 are SGHRS and YFSETQ. The CDR3 length is 16 residues. The V gene lost 4 bases and the J gene lost 0 bases, with 15 bases spanning the gap. This CDR3 is CASSPAGAGSTDTQYF. In DNA form, the CDR3 reads TGCGCCAGCAGCCCCGCCGGGGCGGGGAGCACAGATACGCAGTATTTT.

The V gene is TRBV6-6, the J gene TRBJ2-7; 8 bases are a match to TRBD1. Germline values: CDR1 MNHNY, CDR2 SVGAGI (reference sequence). The ends lost 6 bases at V and 0 bases at J; junction bases unmatched: 7. This CDR3 is 15 amino acids long. The CDR3 here is CASRQRQGHSYEQYF. CDR3 bases: TGTGCCAGCAGGCAAAGACAGGGGCACTCCTACGAGCAGTACTTC.

The genes are TRBV18 and TRBJ2-1, with D perhaps TRBD1 or TRBD2 (5 bases each). The V and J ends lost 3 bases and 6 bases respectively, with 15 bases between them. CDR3 length: 15 residues. Germline loops: CDR1 KGHSH, CDR2 LQKENI. In DNA form, the CDR3 reads TGTGCCAGCTCACCCCCCCCGGGACCTGGCAATGAGCAGTTCTTC. Protein product: CASSPPPGPGNEQFF.

The chain employs TRBV5-1 and TRBJ2-3; weak D call: TRBD2 (5 bases). The length of the CDR3 is 14 residues. Germline V gives CDR1 SGHRS, CDR2 YFSETQ. V was pared by 2 bases and J by 3 bases, with 10 bases between. The CDR3 DNA reads TGCGCCAGCAGCTTTAACGGCGGGACAGATACGCAGTATTTT. Residues: CASSFNGGTDTQYF.

The CDR3: CASSQKTGPYEQYF. Written as DNA, the CDR3 is TGTGCCAGCAGCCAAAAGACGGGTCCCTACGAGCAGTACTTC. The chain joins TRBV7-2 to TRBJ2-7; D is undetermined. This CDR3 has 14 residues. V lost 5 bases, J lost 2 bases, and 13 bases lay in between. Germline V lookup: CDR1 SGHTA, CDR2 FQGNSA. The variable domain in full, completed from reference TRBV7-2 and TRBJ2-7, reads GAGVSQSPSNKVTEKGKDVELRCDPISGHTALYWYRQSLGQGLEFLIYFQGNSAPDKSGLPSDRFSAERTGGSVSTLTIQRTQQEDSAVYLCASSQKTGPYEQYFGPGTRLTVT.

This clone has only one observation. The J gene is TRBJ2-7, the V gene TRBV7-9, with D possibly matching TRBD2 (5 bases). The CDR3 runs to 16 residues. Germline CDR1 and CDR2: SEHNR and FQNEAQ (reference sequence). V was trimmed by 5 bases and J by 2 bases, leaving 19 bases between them. The CDR3 bases are TGTGCCAGCAGCCCCCGTTCAGGCGGGCCCCCCTACGAGCAGTACTTC. Encoded protein: CASSPRSGGPPYEQYF.

This clone appeared a few times. The same CDR3 also results from other DNA sequences found in this sample. The chain recombines TRBV5-1 with TRBJ1-1, with D tentatively TRBD1 (6 bases). Germline V gives CDR1 SGHRS, CDR2 YFSETQ. The CDR3 has 14 residues. Trimming left V 3 bases short and J 3 bases short, with 12 bases between. The CDR3 bases are TGCGCCAGCAGCTCAGTCAGGGGAGACACTGAAGCTTTCTTT. It codes for CASSSVRGDTEAFF.

The chain links TRBV5-4 to TRBJ1-3; D is ambiguous. V was trimmed by 0 bases and J by 2 bases, leaving 15 bases between them. Germline assignment: CDR1 SGHNT and CDR2 YYREEE (reference sequence). This CDR3 is built from 17 residues. Here the CDR3 DNA reads TGTGCCAGCAGCTTGGCCTCGGGCAGCGGTACTGGAAACACCATATATTTT. Translation: CASSLASGSGTGNTIYF.

A note on this clone: The sample contains more than one DNA sequence encoding this CDR3. This CDR3 reads CASAPSTDTQYF. The CDR3 DNA sequence: TGTGCTAGTGCCCCCTCCACAGATACGCAGTATTTT. V is TRBV12-5 and J is TRBJ2-3; D gene uncertain. The V gene's germline CDR1 is LGHNT and CDR2 FRNRAP. This CDR3 spans 12 amino acids. The V and J ends lost 7 bases and 2 bases respectively, with 7 bases between them.